The present entry profiles one T cell receptor beta chain with its context. Its specificity is not known. Semi-nested PCR with Nested Universal Primer A followed constant-region reverse priming of full-length variable regions. Using its own MiXCR run on the 5' RACE reads, TCRdb lists one record per CDR3 protein. The profile covers 45,000 to 55,000 distinct CDR3 sequences, with approximately 23% appearing a single time and approximately 3.3% taken by the ten largest. CDR3 size: 15 residues. The J segment lost 2 bases and the V segment lost 7 bases, leaving 7 bases of the junction unmatched. Looked up from germline, CDR1 is MDHEN and CDR2 is SYDVKM. CD25-based Treg depletion was applied to purified naive CD4+ T cells. Whole-study results and caveats: Tumor-infiltrating Treg TCR alpha and beta sequences overlapped most with tumor naive CD4+ T cells, then blood naive.

The receptor was isolated from a female donor with breast cancer. The specimen sequenced was tumor-infiltrating naive CD4+ T cells sorted from the breast tumor. The subset was: naive CD4+ T cells, CD4+CD45RA+CD25-. This chain uses TRBV28 with TRBJ1-5, with 8 bases lining up with TRBD1. The CDR3 protein is CASTLDRVGNQPQHF. In DNA, the CDR3 is TGTGCCAGCACCCTGGACAGGGTGGGCAATCAGCCCCAGCATTTT.